This T cell receptor beta chain was captured by sequencing in a study of blood T cell repertoires in COVID-19. Study information: The United States, Italy and Spain supplied acute and convalescent COVID-19 samples.

Some clones are missing from TCRdb's copy, which holds only in-frame ones; the method was immunoSEQ multiplex PCR. In the table there are 110,000 to 150,000 clones, 79% of which are singletons. Trimming took 8 bases from V and 8 from J; bases not matched to a gene: 4. Per germline, CDR1 MDHEN and CDR2 SYDVKM. The CDR3 length is 12 residues. For this clone: The same CDR3 also results from other DNA sequences found in this sample.

The chain uses TRBV28 and TRBJ2-2, with 8 bases aligning to TRBD1. The sequence was obtained from a man in his sixties with acute or convalescent COVID-19. Sequencing was performed on peripheral blood. CDR3: CASRTGSGELFF. CDR3 DNA: TGTGCCAGCCGGACAGGGTCAGGGGAGCTGTTTTTT.